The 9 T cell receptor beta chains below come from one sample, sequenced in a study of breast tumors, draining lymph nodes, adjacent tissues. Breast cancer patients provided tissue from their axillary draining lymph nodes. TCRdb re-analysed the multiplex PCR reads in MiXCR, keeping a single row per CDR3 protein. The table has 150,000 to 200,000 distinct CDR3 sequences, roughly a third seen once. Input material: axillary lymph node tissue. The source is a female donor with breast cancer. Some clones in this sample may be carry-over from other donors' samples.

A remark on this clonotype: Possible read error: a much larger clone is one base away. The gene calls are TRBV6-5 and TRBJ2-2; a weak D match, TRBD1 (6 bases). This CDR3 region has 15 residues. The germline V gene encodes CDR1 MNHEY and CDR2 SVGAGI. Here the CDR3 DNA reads TGTGCCAGCAGGAACAGGGTGACGAACACCGGGGAGCTGTCTTTT. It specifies CASRNRVTNTGELSF.

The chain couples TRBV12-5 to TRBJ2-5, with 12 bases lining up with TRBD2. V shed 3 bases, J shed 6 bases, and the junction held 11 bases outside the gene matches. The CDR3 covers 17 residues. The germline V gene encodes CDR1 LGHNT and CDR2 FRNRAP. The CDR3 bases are TGTGCTAGTGGTTTCGTAGGGCTAGCGGGAGGGAAGAAGACCCAGTACTTC. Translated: CASGFVGLAGGKKTQYF. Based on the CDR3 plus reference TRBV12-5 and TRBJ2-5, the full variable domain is DARVTQTPRHKVTEMGQEVTMRCQPILGHNTVFWYRQTMMQGLELLAYFRNRAPLDDSGMPKDRFSAEMPDATLATLKIQPSEPRDSAVYFCASGFVGLAGGKKTQYFGPGTRLLVL.

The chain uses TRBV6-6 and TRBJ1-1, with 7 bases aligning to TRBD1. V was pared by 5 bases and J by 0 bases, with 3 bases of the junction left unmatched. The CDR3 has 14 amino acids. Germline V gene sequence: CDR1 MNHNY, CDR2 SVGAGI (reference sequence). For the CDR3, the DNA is TGTGCCAGCAGTCGGGACAGACTGAACACTGAAGCTTTCTTT. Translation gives CASSRDRLNTEAFF.

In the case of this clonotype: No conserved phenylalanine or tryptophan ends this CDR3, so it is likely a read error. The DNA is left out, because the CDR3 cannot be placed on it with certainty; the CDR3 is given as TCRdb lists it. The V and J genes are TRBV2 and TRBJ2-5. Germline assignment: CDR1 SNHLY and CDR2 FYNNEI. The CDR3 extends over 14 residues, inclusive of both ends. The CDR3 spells CASRDGSRGYTFGS.

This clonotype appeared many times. CDR3 DNA sequence: TGTGCCAGTATGGTAGCGGGAGTTACCGGGGAGCTGTTTTTT. This gives the protein CASMVAGVTGELFF. The genes are TRBV19 and TRBJ2-2; TRBD2 matches 9 bases. V lost 7 bases, J lost 5 bases, and 5 bases stayed unmatched. Germline CDR1 LNHDA, CDR2 SQIVND (reference sequence). The CDR3 is made up of 14 amino acids. Variable domain in full (rest from reference TRBV19 and TRBJ2-2): DGGITQSPKYLFRKEGQNVTLSCEQNLNHDAMYWYRQDPGQGLRLIYYSQIVNDFQKGDIAEGYSVSREKKESFPLTVTSAQKNPTAFYLCASMVAGVTGELFFGEGSRLTVL.

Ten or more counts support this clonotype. The CDR3 DNA is TGTGCCAGTAGTATAGATATAGCGGCAGGGTTGGGCAATGAGCAGTTCTTC. This encodes CASSIDIAAGLGNEQFF. This sequence joins TRBV19 and TRBJ2-1; D perhaps matches TRBD2 (6 bases). Trimming shortened V by 0 bases and J by 6 bases, and 18 bases separated the two germline ends. The CDR3 is 17 amino acids. The germline gives CDR1 LNHDA, CDR2 SQIVND (reference sequence).

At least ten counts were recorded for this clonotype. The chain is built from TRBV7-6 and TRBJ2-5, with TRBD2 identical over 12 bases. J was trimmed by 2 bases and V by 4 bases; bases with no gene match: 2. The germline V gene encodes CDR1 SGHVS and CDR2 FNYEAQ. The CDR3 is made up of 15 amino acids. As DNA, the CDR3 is TGTGCCAGCAGCTCAGGACTAGCGGGGCAAGAGACCCAGTACTTC. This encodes CASSSGLAGQETQYF.

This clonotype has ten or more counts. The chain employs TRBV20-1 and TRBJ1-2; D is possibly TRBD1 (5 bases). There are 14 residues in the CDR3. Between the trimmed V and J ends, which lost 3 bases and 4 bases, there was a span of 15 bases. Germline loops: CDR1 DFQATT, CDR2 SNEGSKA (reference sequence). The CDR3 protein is CSASRGGGGYGYTF. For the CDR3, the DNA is TGCAGTGCTAGTAGGGGTGGCGGTGGCTATGGCTACACCTTC.

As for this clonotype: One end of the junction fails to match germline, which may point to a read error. This chain's CDR3 is CSVVLGATGELFF. In DNA, the CDR3 is TGCAGCGTTGTTCTGGGGGCTACCGGGGAGCTGTTCTTT. The chain uses TRBV29-1 and TRBJ2-2, with a possible D match to TRBD1 (6 bases). CDR3 size: 13 residues. Germline V CDR1 and CDR2: SQVTM, ANQGSEA.